The 32 T cell receptor beta chains below were found in one sample sequenced in a study of technical replicates of blood from four donors (dated by TCRdb to between 2016 and 2019). Libraries were made using the immunoSEQ multiplex PCR assay. Sourced from immuneACCESS, this table was stored by TCRdb with only in-frame sequences that have V and J called. A share of the clones is absent; for the studies checked, an unresolved V gene accounts for under half, and the remainder has no known explanation. Recorded for this sample are around 79,000 clones; about 94% of them occurred a single time. The ten largest clones add up to about 0.4% of the sample. The material sequenced was T cells isolated from PBMCs. Every receptor here comes from a human donor in good health.

The genes are TRBV27 and TRBJ1-1; 7 bases fit TRBD1. The germline CDR1 and CDR2 sequences are MNHEY and SMNVEV (reference sequence). The CDR3 has 15 amino acids. J gave up 1 base and V 2 bases, and 4 bases lay outside the gene matches. CDR3 protein: CASSLIAGGNTEAFF. The CDR3 region has the DNA TGTGCCAGCAGTTTAATTGCAGGGGGGAACACTGAAGCTTTCTTT.

The genes are TRBV7-9 and TRBJ1-1, with D hard to call. The germline CDR1 and CDR2 sequences are SEHNR and FQNEAQ (reference sequence). CDR3 length: 15 residues. The V gene lost 1 base and the J gene lost 0 bases, with 9 bases spanning the gap. The CDR3 DNA follows: TGTGCCAGCAGCTTAGGGGCCATCATGAACACTGAAGCTTTCTTT. It specifies CASSLGAIMNTEAFF.

V and J are TRBV9 and TRBJ2-3; D is possibly TRBD1 (7 bases). V was shortened by 0 bases and J by 4 bases, with 15 bases between the two germline ends. Germline CDR1 and CDR2: SGDLS and YYNGEE. This CDR3 region has 16 residues. CDR3 DNA sequence: TGTGCCAGCAGCGTAGCGCCAGGGGGGCGATCAGATACGCAGTATTTT. Translating gives CASSVAPGGRSDTQYF.

The chain carries TRBV7-3 and TRBJ2-6; no firm D call. This CDR3 has 13 amino acids. V was clipped by 4 bases and J by 4 bases, with 5 bases between them. Germline CDR1 reads SGHTA; CDR2 reads FQGTGA. CDR3 sequence: CASSSTGANVLTF. The CDR3 region has the DNA TGTGCCAGCAGCTCGACAGGGGCCAACGTCCTGACTTTC.

The chain carries TRBV30 and TRBJ2-3; possibly TRBD1 for D (5 bases). The CDR3 contains 16 residues. V lost 5 bases, J lost 2 bases, and 20 bases lay in between. Germline CDR1 is GTSNPN and CDR2 is SVGIG (reference sequence). CDR3 DNA: TGTGCCTGGTCGTCGAAGGGGTACCGGACCACAGATACGCAGTATTTT. Translated: CAWSSKGYRTTDTQYF.

CDR3 DNA sequence: TGTGCCAGCAGTTTATACAGGGGAGGTGAGCAGTACTTC. It encodes CASSLYRGGEQYF. The genes are TRBV27 and TRBJ2-7; maybe TRBD1 (7 bases). Trimming left V 1 base short and J 7 bases short, with 11 bases between. This CDR3 region has 13 residues. Germline V gene sequence: CDR1 MNHEY, CDR2 SMNVEV (reference sequence).

The chain links TRBV6-5 to TRBJ2-1; possible D gene TRBD2, 5 bases. CDR3 length equals 15 residues. The germline gives CDR1 MNHEY, CDR2 SVGAGI. The V gene lost 2 bases and the J gene lost 9 bases, with 17 bases spanning the gap. The CDR3 nucleotides are TGTGCCAGCAGTTACGAGGGATTGGGTCGGGGTGAGCAGTTCTTC. Its protein is CASSYEGLGRGEQFF.

The CDR3 region has the DNA TGTGCCAGCGGTCTAGCGCCTGCCTACGAGCAGTACTTC. Translating it yields CASGLAPAYEQYF. The V and J genes are TRBV2 and TRBJ2-7; TRBD2 is a possible D gene (6 bases). The ends were cut back, 8 bases at V and 2 bases at J, with 13 bases in the middle. CDR1 is SNHLY and CDR2 is FYNNEI in the germline V gene. CDR3 length: 13 amino acids.

This clone appeared once. J is TRBJ2-7 and V is TRBV19, with 10 positions matching TRBD1. Germline V gene data show CDR1 as LNHDA and CDR2 as SQIVND (reference sequence). The V gene end was trimmed by 3 bases and the J gene end by 2 bases; junction bases not matched to a gene: 1. There are 14 residues in the CDR3. CDR3 sequence (DNA): TGTGCCAGTAGTATGACAGGGGGCCCCTACGAGCAGTACTTC. This codes for CASSMTGGPYEQYF. Complete variable domain (other parts from reference TRBV19 and TRBJ2-7): DGGITQSPKYLFRKEGQNVTLSCEQNLNHDAMYWYRQDPGQGLRLIYYSQIVNDFQKGDIAEGYSVSREKKESFPLTVTSAQKNPTAFYLCASSMTGGPYEQYFGPGTRLTVT.

The V call is TRBV19, the J call TRBJ1-2; D may be TRBD1 (6 bases). The V end lost 5 bases, the J end lost 4 bases, and 17 bases lay between the germline ends. The germline V gene encodes CDR1 LNHDA and CDR2 SQIVND (reference sequence). The CDR3 covers 15 residues. The CDR3 DNA sequence: TGTGCCAGTAGTTCCCGGACAGAGACCTCCTATGGCTACACCTTC. This encodes CASSSRTETSYGYTF.

The V gene is TRBV7-9, the J gene TRBJ2-1, with a weak D call TRBD1 (6 bases). This CDR3 is 15 amino acids long. CDR1 SEHNR and CDR2 FQNEAQ come from the germline V gene (reference sequence). The germline V and J ends were trimmed by 3 bases and 8 bases, with 17 bases remaining between them. The CDR3 DNA is TGTGCCAGCAGCTTGGCCAGGGGCCCCTCGGATGAGCAGTTCTTC. Its translation is CASSLARGPSDEQFF.

This clone was counted a single time. The V gene is TRBV6-4, the J gene TRBJ2-3, with 12 bases matching TRBD2. The junction had 6 bases not matched to a gene; V was cut back by 6 bases and J by 5 bases. The CDR3 has 15 amino acids. Germline assignment: CDR1 MRHNA and CDR2 SNTAGT. The CDR3 region has the DNA TGTGCCAGCAGGGAACTAGCGGGAGGAGTAGATACGCAGTATTTT. Its protein is CASRELAGGVDTQYF.

The chain is built from TRBV14 and TRBJ1-3; 7 bases match TRBD1. Per germline, CDR1 SGHDN and CDR2 FVKESK. The CDR3 is 14 residues long. With V trimmed by 4 bases and J by 2 bases, 2 bases remained unmatched. CDR3 in amino acids: CASSRGQAGNTIYF. The CDR3 bases are TGTGCCAGCAGCCGCGGACAGGCTGGAAACACCATATATTTT.

This chain links TRBV7-6 with TRBJ1-4; D possibly corresponds to TRBD1 (6 bases). This CDR3 contains 13 residues. The V end was cut by 1 base, the J end by 7 bases, with 7 bases between. Germline loops: CDR1 SGHVS, CDR2 FNYEAQ. The CDR3 region is CASSLGGREKLFF. CDR3 bases: TGTGCCAGCAGCTTAGGGGGGCGTGAAAAACTGTTTTTT.

V usage is TRBV9 and J usage is TRBJ2-3, with D maybe TRBD2 (6 bases). CDR1 is SGDLS and CDR2 is YYNGEE in the germline V gene. Trimming removed 3 bases from V and 4 bases from J, with 21 bases in between. This CDR3 is built from 17 residues. As DNA, the CDR3 is TGTGCCAGCAGCGCCCCGTTGGGGGGAGGTACTCCAGATACGCAGTATTTT. Translation gives CASSAPLGGGTPDTQYF.

The chain combines TRBV6-4 with TRBJ1-1; D gene ambiguous. The germline V gene has CDR1 MRHNA and CDR2 SNTAGT. Trimming took 6 bases from V and 1 from J, leaving 9 bases between them. The length of the CDR3 is 13 residues. The chain's CDR3 is CASRYRGNTEAFF. DNA for the CDR3: TGTGCCAGCAGGTATCGCGGGAACACTGAAGCTTTCTTT.

In this sample, this clone turned up once. The rearrangement links TRBV7-3 to TRBJ2-1; the match to TRBD1 covers 7 bases. The trim removed 2 bases at V and 8 bases at J, leaving 6 bases unmatched. CDR3 length equals 14 residues. The V gene's germline CDR1 is SGHTA and CDR2 FQGTGA. The CDR3 sequence: CASSLRRQGDEQFF. The CDR3, as DNA: TGTGCCAGCAGCTTACGTAGACAGGGCGATGAGCAGTTCTTC.

The rearrangement links TRBV5-6 to TRBJ2-3; no definite D call. Germline V gene lookup returns CDR1 SGHDT and CDR2 YYEEEE. The V end lost 1 base, the J end lost 4 bases, and 13 bases lay between the germline ends. This CDR3 region has 15 residues. The DNA for the CDR3 is TGTGCCAGCAGCTTGCACGGAGCCGGTCCAGATACGCAGTATTTT. Translation gives CASSLHGAGPDTQYF.

In nucleotides, the CDR3 is TGTGCCAGCAGTGAGAACAGGGAACAGCCCCAGCATTTT. Translation: CASSENREQPQHF. This chain uses TRBV2 with TRBJ1-5; possibly TRBD1 for D (6 bases). Trimming cost V 3 bases and J 7 bases, with 10 bases left between them. Looked up from germline, CDR1 is SNHLY and CDR2 is FYNNEI. This CDR3 is 13 amino acids long.

The chain has TRBV9 and TRBJ2-1; a weak D match, TRBD2 (6 bases). The CDR3 has 13 amino acids. V was cut by 3 bases and J by 4 bases, with 8 bases left in between. CDR1 SGDLS and CDR2 YYNGEE come from the germline V gene. CDR3 in DNA: TGTGCCAGCAGCGCGGGACTGTACAATGAGCAGTTCTTC. Protein sequence: CASSAGLYNEQFF.

The V gene is TRBV6-1, the J gene TRBJ2-4; D might be TRBD2 (5 bases). This CDR3 contains 18 residues. In germline, CDR1 is MNHNS, CDR2 SASEGT. V dropped 0 bases and J dropped 0 bases, with 15 bases sitting between them. CDR3 DNA: TGTGCCAGCAGTGAAGCATTTACGGGGATTCTAGCCAAAAACATTCAGTACTTC. Its translation is CASSEAFTGILAKNIQYF.

The chain employs TRBV7-2 and TRBJ2-1; TRBD2 agrees at 14 bases. Trimming took 3 bases from V and 7 from J; bases not matched to a gene: 2. CDR1 SGHTA and CDR2 FQGNSA come from the germline V gene. The CDR3 length is 15 residues. The CDR3 nucleotides read TGTGCCAGCAGCTTCAGGACTAGCGGGAGGAATGAGCAGTTCTTC. It encodes CASSFRTSGRNEQFF. The full variable domain, its missing parts supplied by reference TRBV7-2 and TRBJ2-1, is GAGVSQSPSNKVTEKGKDVELRCDPISGHTALYWYRQSLGQGLEFLIYFQGNSAPDKSGLPSDRFSAERTGGSVSTLTIQRTQQEDSAVYLCASSFRTSGRNEQFFGPGTRLTVL.

V usage is TRBV28 and J usage is TRBJ1-5, with a possible D match to TRBD1 (6 bases). This CDR3 has 15 residues. V was pared by 3 bases and J by 1 base, with 10 bases between. Germline V gives CDR1 MDHEN, CDR2 SYDVKM. Here the CDR3 DNA reads TGTGCCAGCAGTTTGACAGGTTTGAGCAATCAGCCCCAGCATTTT. Its protein product is CASSLTGLSNQPQHF.

V usage is TRBV29-1 and J usage is TRBJ1-2; D is perhaps TRBD1 (5 bases). The germline gives CDR1 SQVTM, CDR2 ANQGSEA. The CDR3 is 13 amino acids. V was clipped by 3 bases and J by 1 base, with 9 bases between them. The CDR3 loop is CSVDGAINYGYTF. The CDR3 bases are TGCAGCGTTGATGGGGCAATTAACTATGGCTACACCTTC.

The chain carries TRBV2 and TRBJ2-3; 8 nucleotides agree with TRBD2. CDR3 length: 13 amino acids. After removal of 8 bases from V and 5 bases from J, the junction contained 6 bases not matched to a gene. Germline V gene lookup returns CDR1 SNHLY and CDR2 FYNNEI. Here the CDR3 DNA reads TGTGCCAGCCGGGAGGGAGTGAAAGATACGCAGTATTTT. Protein: CASREGVKDTQYF.

The gene calls are TRBV7-9 and TRBJ1-2; weak D call: TRBD1 (5 bases). CDR3 length: 15 amino acids. Germline CDR1 SEHNR, CDR2 FQNEAQ (reference sequence). V was trimmed by 3 bases and J by 6 bases, leaving 17 bases between them. CDR3 protein: CASSFGGEALNGYTF. DNA of the CDR3: TGTGCCAGCAGCTTCGGGGGTGAGGCCCTGAATGGCTACACCTTC.

The chain has TRBV28 and TRBJ1-2; 8 positions agree with TRBD1. The junction had 9 bases not matched to a gene; V was cut back by 1 base and J by 5 bases. The CDR3 is made up of 16 amino acids. Germline assignment: CDR1 MDHEN and CDR2 SYDVKM. The CDR3 bases are TGTGCCAGCAGTTTATCAGGGGGCGCGAAAAGGTATGGCTACACCTTC. Translating gives CASSLSGGAKRYGYTF.

J is TRBJ1-1 and V is TRBV4-3, with a weak D call TRBD1 (5 bases). Trimming removed 2 bases at V and 0 bases at J, with 13 bases between. The CDR3 is made up of 16 amino acids. From germline, CDR1 is LGHNA and CDR2 YSLEER. The CDR3 DNA reads as TGCGCCAGCAGCCAAAAGCAGGGCGTTATGAACACTGAAGCTTTCTTT. Its protein is CASSQKQGVMNTEAFF.

This chain uses TRBV7-9 with TRBJ1-1; D is ambiguous. With 5 bases removed from V and 1 base from J, the gap between germline ends came to 8 bases. The CDR3 runs to 13 residues. The germline gives CDR1 SEHNR, CDR2 FQNEAQ (reference sequence). The CDR3: CASSHPGNTEAFF. CDR3 DNA sequence: TGTGCCAGCAGCCATCCGGGGAACACTGAAGCTTTCTTT.

The chain employs TRBV2 and TRBJ2-7, with 7 bases that match TRBD2. Germline V gene data show CDR1 as SNHLY and CDR2 as FYNNEI. V dropped 9 bases and J dropped 4; count of bases not matched to a gene: 12. The CDR3 extends over 14 amino acids. The CDR3 bases are TGTGCCAGGGGAGCGGGAAGGAACCCGTACGAGCAGTACTTC. This encodes CARGAGRNPYEQYF.

The chain uses TRBV27 and TRBJ2-7; 9 bases map to TRBD1. Germline-derived CDR1 and CDR2 are MNHEY and SMNVEV (reference sequence). Trimming took 3 bases from V and 2 from J; bases not matched to a gene: 5. This CDR3 comprises 15 residues. CDR3 protein: CASSFGQGKTYEQYF. The CDR3 DNA is TGTGCCAGCAGTTTCGGACAGGGGAAAACCTACGAGCAGTACTTC.

This sequence joins TRBV10-3 and TRBJ2-7; D may be TRBD2 (5 bases). Germline assignment: CDR1 ENHRY and CDR2 SYGVKD. The CDR3 has 14 amino acids. Trimming pared 1 base from V and 1 base from J, leaving 8 bases between. The CDR3 DNA reads TGTGCCATCAGTGAGTGGGAGCAGTCCTACGAGCAGTACTTC. This codes for CAISEWEQSYEQYF.